Each of the 21 T cell receptor beta chains below was sequenced from the same sample in a study of T cell responses to AZD1222 COVID-19 vaccine. Repertoires were generated with immunoSEQ multiplex PCR, while TCRdb's copy carries only in-frame clones and drops some. The top ten hold roughly 15% of the sample, which has roughly 100,000 clones, 88% seen once. The sample was peripheral blood, taken 28 days after the second AZD1222 dose. The receptors stem from an adult who received the AZD1222 COVID-19 vaccine.

The chain couples TRBV12-3 or TRBV12-4 to TRBJ2-5; a possible D gene is TRBD1 (6 bases). CDR3 length: 13 residues. Between the trimmed V and J ends, which lost 5 bases and 2 bases, there was a span of 9 bases. CDR3 in amino acids: CASSQGWQETQYF. The CDR3 DNA reads as TGTGCCAGCAGTCAGGGGTGGCAAGAGACCCAGTACTTC.

The CDR3 DNA sequence: TGTGCCTGGAGGGGGGATATCAATTGGGGATCAAAGACTGAAGCTTTCTTT. It encodes CAWRGDINWGSKTEAFF. The chain couples TRBV30 to TRBJ1-1, with D possibly TRBD1 on 5 matching bases. V lost 3 bases, J lost 5 bases, and 25 bases lay in between. The CDR3 runs to 17 residues. Germline V gene data show CDR1 as GTSNPN and CDR2 as SVGIG (reference sequence). Based on the CDR3 plus reference TRBV30 and TRBJ1-1, the full variable domain is SQTIHQWPATLVQPVGSPLSLECTVEGTSNPNLYWYRQAAGRGLQLLFYSVGIGQISSEVPQNLSASRPQDRQFILSSKKLLLSDSGFYLCAWRGDINWGSKTEAFFGQGTRLTVV.

This clone was seen just once. The chain has TRBV7-7 and TRBJ2-1; 12 nucleotides align to TRBD2. The CDR3 runs 19 residues. The junction had 12 bases not matched to a gene; V was cut back by 5 bases and J by 1 base. The germline V gene has CDR1 SSHAT and CDR2 FNYEAQ (reference sequence). This CDR3 is CASSRQGGLAGGSYNEQFF. The CDR3 DNA follows: TGTGCCAGCAGCCGACAGGGGGGACTAGCGGGTGGGTCCTACAATGAGCAGTTCTTC.

This chain links TRBV5-1 with TRBJ2-2; 11 bases align to TRBD1. The germline V gene has CDR1 SGHRS and CDR2 YFSETQ. V was pared by 5 bases and J by 0 bases, with 6 bases of the junction left unmatched. The CDR3 contains 17 residues. CDR3 in amino acids: CASSSGTGGSNTGELFF. The CDR3 DNA reads TGCGCCAGCAGTTCCGGGACAGGGGGTTCGAACACCGGGGAGCTGTTTTTT.

This clone was counted only a few times. V usage is TRBV6-5 and J usage is TRBJ2-7; the D gene is possibly TRBD2 (5 bases). The CDR3 covers 14 residues. V was shortened by 9 bases and J by 0 bases, with 15 bases between the two germline ends. Germline CDR1 is MNHEY and CDR2 is SVGAGI. CDR3 sequence reads: CASSREPNSYEQYF. The CDR3 DNA sequence: TGTGCCAGTTCTCGGGAACCGAACTCCTACGAGCAGTACTTC.

The chain joins TRBV6-1 to TRBJ1-3; 7 bases are shared with TRBD1. The CDR3 runs to 17 residues. Germline V gives CDR1 MNHNS, CDR2 SASEGT. After removal of 3 bases from V and 0 bases from J, the junction contained 8 bases not matched to a gene. The CDR3 is CASSDRTGTVSGNTIYF. In DNA, the CDR3 is TGTGCCAGCAGTGATCGGACAGGAACAGTCTCTGGAAACACCATATATTTT.

The chain combines TRBV20-1 with TRBJ2-7; the D gene is possibly TRBD2 (5 bases). V was trimmed by 6 bases and J by 3 bases, leaving 6 bases between them. The CDR3 has 10 amino acids. From germline, CDR1 is DFQATT and CDR2 SNEGSKA (reference sequence). The CDR3 protein is CSARDYEQYF. The CDR3 nucleotides are TGCAGTGCCCGGGACTACGAGCAGTACTTC.

The chain employs TRBV10-3 and TRBJ2-3, with 12 positions matching TRBD2. The junction had 11 bases not matched to a gene; V was cut back by 4 bases and J by 0 bases. The CDR3 contains 19 residues. Germline V gives CDR1 ENHRY, CDR2 SYGVKD. CDR3 sequence: CAISAMGLAGYSSTDTQYF. CDR3 in DNA: TGTGCCATCAGTGCGATGGGACTAGCGGGTTACTCTAGCACAGATACGCAGTATTTT.

For this clone: Other DNA sequences from this sample encode an identical CDR3 as well. The genes are TRBV20-1 and TRBJ2-7; D call uncertain. The CDR3 contains 11 residues. The germline CDR1 and CDR2 sequences are DFQATT and SNEGSKA (reference sequence). The ends were cut back, 6 bases at V and 0 bases at J, with 6 bases in the middle. The CDR3 sequence is CSARSSYEQYF. Here the CDR3 DNA reads TGCAGTGCGAGGAGCTCCTACGAGCAGTACTTC.

The chain carries TRBV7-7 and TRBJ2-5, with 8 nucleotides matching TRBD2. Germline V lookup: CDR1 SSHAT, CDR2 FNYEAQ (reference sequence). The CDR3 contains 17 residues. Trimming cost V 4 bases and J 3 bases; bases outside gene matches: 13. The CDR3 protein is CASSSNVGGLDKETQYF. DNA of the CDR3: TGTGCCAGCAGCTCTAATGTGGGGGGACTAGACAAAGAGACCCAGTACTTC.

The chain employs TRBV4-2 and TRBJ2-3; 11 bases match TRBD2. From germline, CDR1 is LGHNA and CDR2 YNFKEQ. After removal of 6 bases from V and 6 bases from J, the junction contained 8 bases not matched to a gene. The CDR3 consists of 15 residues. CDR3 loop: CASRSGTSGPDTQYF. For the CDR3, the DNA is TGTGCCAGCAGGTCCGGGACTAGCGGTCCCGATACGCAGTATTTT.

CDR3 coding DNA: TGTGCCAGCAGCCAGGACAGGGGATATCAGCCCCAGCATTTT. This translates into CASSQDRGYQPQHF. V and J are TRBV3-1 (or the pseudogene TRBV3-2) and TRBJ1-5, with 9 positions matching TRBD1. The CDR3 length is 14 residues. V shed 3 bases and J 5 bases; nucleotides not matched to a gene: 2. Germline CDR1 LGHDT, CDR2 YNNKEL (reference sequence).

The chain couples TRBV4-1 to TRBJ2-3, with TRBD1 identical over 7 bases. V lost 0 bases to trimming and J lost 5 bases; unmatched junction nucleotides: 5. The CDR3 loop spans 15 amino acids. The germline V gene has CDR1 MGHRA and CDR2 YSYEKL. This CDR3 reads CASSQDRQGGDTQYF. DNA for the CDR3: TGCGCCAGCAGCCAAGACCGACAGGGTGGAGATACGCAGTATTTT.

Concerning this clone itself: An end of the junction does not agree with germline; a read error may underlie this. J is TRBJ2-1 and V is TRBV6-1; D may be TRBD1 (5 bases). Germline CDR1 and CDR2: MNHNS and SASEGT. The CDR3 runs to 12 residues. CDR3 DNA: TGTGCCAGCAGTGAAGCGGGGCGCATCATAATCTTC. It codes for CASSEAGRIIIF.

This clone was observed a single time. The chain has TRBV3-1 (or the pseudogene TRBV3-2) and TRBJ1-6; 8 bases agree with TRBD1. Germline CDR1 is LGHDT and CDR2 is YNNKEL (reference sequence). This CDR3 has 14 amino acids. The V and J ends lost 4 bases and 8 bases, in that order; junction bases with no gene match: 4. The CDR3 DNA is TGTGCCAGCAGCCCTGGACAGGGTGATTCACCCCTCCACTTT. Translated, it gives CASSPGQGDSPLHF.

The CDR3 protein is CASSTVGGRGDNQPQHF. Here the CDR3 DNA reads TGCGCCAGCAGCACAGTCGGCGGACGGGGGGACAATCAGCCCCAGCATTTT. The chain couples TRBV4-1 to TRBJ1-5; D may be TRBD1 (5 bases). The V end was cut by 5 bases, the J end by 3 bases, with 20 bases between. The CDR3 is 17 amino acids. The germline gives CDR1 MGHRA, CDR2 YSYEKL.

The rearrangement links TRBV10-3 to TRBJ2-7; 7 bases fit TRBD1. Germline V gene lookup returns CDR1 ENHRY and CDR2 SYGVKD. The CDR3 sequence is 12 residues long. V lost 6 bases to trimming and J lost 5 bases; unmatched junction nucleotides: 4. In DNA form, the CDR3 reads TGTGCCATCAGCTCTACAGGGGACGAGCAGTACTTC. Residues: CAISSTGDEQYF.

This sequence joins TRBV6-5 and TRBJ2-7, with D possibly TRBD1 on 6 matching bases. Per the germline V gene, CDR1 is MNHEY and CDR2 is SVGAGI. The CDR3 is made up of 11 amino acids. Trimming removed 8 bases at V and 4 bases at J, with 9 bases between. CDR3 region: CASSTGYEQYF. The CDR3 bases are TGTGCCAGCTCGACAGGATACGAGCAGTACTTC.

The chain is built from TRBV29-1 and TRBJ2-5, with unresolved D. The CDR3 consists of 13 residues. V shed 5 bases and J shed 4 bases, with 14 bases lying between them. Looked up from germline, CDR1 is SQVTM and CDR2 is ANQGSEA. The DNA of the CDR3 is TGCAGCGTTCCGGGCTCTACCGGAGAGACCCAGTACTTC. Its protein product is CSVPGSTGETQYF.

The V call is TRBV3-1 (or the pseudogene TRBV3-2), the J call TRBJ2-5; a weak D match, TRBD2 (6 bases). From germline, CDR1 is LGHDT and CDR2 YNNKEL (reference sequence). The CDR3 sequence is 15 residues long. Trimming cost V 4 bases and J 4 bases, with 16 bases left between them. The CDR3 DNA follows: TGTGCCAGCAGCCGTGACCCCGGGAGAACAGAGACCCAGTACTTC. Residues: CASSRDPGRTETQYF.

The chain recombines TRBV7-9 with TRBJ2-7; TRBD2 agrees at 8 bases. From germline, CDR1 is SEHNR and CDR2 FQNEAQ (reference sequence). Germline trimming cut 3 bases from V and 0 bases from J; bases unmatched to any gene: 4. The CDR3 consists of 15 residues. CDR3 in amino acids: CASSFAGGISYEQYF. CDR3 bases: TGTGCCAGCAGCTTTGCGGGGGGCATCTCCTACGAGCAGTACTTC.